Presented here are 5 T cell receptor beta chains from one specimen sequenced in a study of blood T cell repertoires in COVID-19. Sequencing was performed with immunoSEQ multiplex PCR; in TCRdb, only in-frame clones are kept and a portion is missing. This table holds around 200,000 clones, around four fifths found once. The sequenced sample was peripheral blood. The receptors derive from a woman in her 70s with COVID-19, enrolled during active disease.

V gene TRBV6-2 or TRBV6-3 combines with J gene TRBJ1-1; D is possibly TRBD1 (5 bases). In germline, CDR1 is MNHEY, CDR2 SVGEGT. Trimming took off 5 bases at V and 4 bases at J, with 11 bases between the two ends. CDR3 length equals 13 residues. CDR3 sequence (DNA): TGTGCCAGCAGTCACAGGAAGGTCACTGAAGCTTTCTTT. Translated, it gives CASSHRKVTEAFF.

V usage is TRBV6-5 and J usage is TRBJ2-7, with 15 bases lining up with TRBD2. The length of the CDR3 is 13 residues. Losses at the gene ends were 6 bases for V and 9 bases for J; bases not matched to a gene: 3. Germline values: CDR1 MNHEY, CDR2 SVGAGI. The CDR3 sequence is CASRQGLAGGQYV. The CDR3 DNA sequence: TGTGCCAGCAGACAGGGACTAGCGGGGGGGCAGTACGTC.

The chain's CDR3 is CASSEGSSAQEQFF. CDR3 bases: TGCGCCAGCAGCGAGGGCTCTAGCGCTCAGGAGCAGTTCTTC. The chain recombines TRBV5-1 with TRBJ2-1; possibly TRBD2 for D (6 bases). V lost 4 bases, J lost 10 bases, and 18 bases lay in between. The CDR3 extends over 14 amino acids. The germline V gene has CDR1 SGHRS and CDR2 YFSETQ.

The chain joins TRBV6-1 to TRBJ1-2, with a tentative D call TRBD1 (6 bases). Germline V gives CDR1 MNHNS, CDR2 SASEGT. The CDR3 is made up of 13 amino acids. Trimming removed 5 bases from V and 1 base from J, with 8 bases in between. CDR3 protein: CASSKQGNYGYTF. CDR3 nucleotide sequence: TGTGCCAGCAGTAAACAGGGTAACTATGGCTACACCTTC.

CDR3 amino acids: CASSIRLDQRAAYEQYF. The CDR3 DNA sequence: TGTGCCAGTAGTATACGCCTTGACCAGCGGGCCGCCTACGAGCAGTACTTC. The rearrangement uses TRBV19 and TRBJ2-7; D might be TRBD2 (6 bases). The CDR3 contains 17 residues. The germline gives CDR1 LNHDA, CDR2 SQIVND (reference sequence). Between the trimmed V and J ends, which lost 2 bases and 2 bases, there was a span of 19 bases.